A few counts support the clone carrying this TCR beta chain. The antigen remains unidentified. This sample was included in a study of cytotoxic CD8 clonotypes in ibrutinib-treated CLL. In germline, CDR1 is LGHNA, CDR2 YSLEER. Trimming shortened V by 1 base and J by 0 bases, and 13 bases separated the two germline ends. CDR3 length: 18 residues. Libraries were prepared by immunoSEQ multiplex PCR; TCRdb keeps only in-frame clonotypes and omits some of them. Seen here are under 300,000 clones, 70% observed once, and the top ten hold roughly 14%. Library input was around 2 micrograms of DNA from cryopreserved PBMCs. Findings of the study overall: The clonality rise at ibrutinib response reflected private clonotype expansion. Starting clonality was above that of age-matched healthy donors and tracked circulating CD8+ T-cell counts.

Source: PBMCs, taken after 24 months of ibrutinib treatment. This clonotype was sampled from a human donor with chronic lymphocytic leukemia. The V call is TRBV4-3, the J call TRBJ2-6, with D maybe TRBD1 (6 bases). Here the CDR3 DNA reads TGCGCCAGCAGCCAAGGGACGGGACACAACTCTGGGGCCAACGTCCTGACTTTC. It codes for CASSQGTGHNSGANVLTF.